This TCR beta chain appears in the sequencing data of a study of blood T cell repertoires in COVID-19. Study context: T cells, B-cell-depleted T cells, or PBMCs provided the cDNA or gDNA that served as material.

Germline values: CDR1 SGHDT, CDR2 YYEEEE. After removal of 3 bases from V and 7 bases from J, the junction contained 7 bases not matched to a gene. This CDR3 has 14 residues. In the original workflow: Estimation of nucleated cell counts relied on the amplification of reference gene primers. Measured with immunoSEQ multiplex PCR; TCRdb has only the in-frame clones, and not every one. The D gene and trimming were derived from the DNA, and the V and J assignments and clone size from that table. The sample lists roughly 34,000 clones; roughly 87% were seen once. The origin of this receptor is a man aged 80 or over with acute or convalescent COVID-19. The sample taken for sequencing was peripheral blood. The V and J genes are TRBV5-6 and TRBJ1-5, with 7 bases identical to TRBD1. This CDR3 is CASSSRQGRQPQHF. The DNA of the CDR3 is TGTGCCAGCAGCTCTAGACAGGGCAGGCAGCCCCAGCATTTT.